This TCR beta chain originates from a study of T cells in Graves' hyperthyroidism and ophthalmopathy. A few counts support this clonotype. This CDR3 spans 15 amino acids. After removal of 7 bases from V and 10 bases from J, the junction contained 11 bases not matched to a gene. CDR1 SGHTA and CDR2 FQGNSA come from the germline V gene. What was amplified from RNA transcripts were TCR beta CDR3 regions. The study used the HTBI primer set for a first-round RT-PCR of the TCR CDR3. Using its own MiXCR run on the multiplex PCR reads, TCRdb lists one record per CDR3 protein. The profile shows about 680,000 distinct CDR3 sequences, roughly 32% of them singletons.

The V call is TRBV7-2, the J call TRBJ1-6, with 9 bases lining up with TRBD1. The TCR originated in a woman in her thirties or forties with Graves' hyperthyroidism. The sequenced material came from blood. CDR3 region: CASTAGTGSGSPLHF. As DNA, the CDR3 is TGTGCCAGCACCGCTGGGACAGGGAGCGGCTCACCCCTCCACTTT.